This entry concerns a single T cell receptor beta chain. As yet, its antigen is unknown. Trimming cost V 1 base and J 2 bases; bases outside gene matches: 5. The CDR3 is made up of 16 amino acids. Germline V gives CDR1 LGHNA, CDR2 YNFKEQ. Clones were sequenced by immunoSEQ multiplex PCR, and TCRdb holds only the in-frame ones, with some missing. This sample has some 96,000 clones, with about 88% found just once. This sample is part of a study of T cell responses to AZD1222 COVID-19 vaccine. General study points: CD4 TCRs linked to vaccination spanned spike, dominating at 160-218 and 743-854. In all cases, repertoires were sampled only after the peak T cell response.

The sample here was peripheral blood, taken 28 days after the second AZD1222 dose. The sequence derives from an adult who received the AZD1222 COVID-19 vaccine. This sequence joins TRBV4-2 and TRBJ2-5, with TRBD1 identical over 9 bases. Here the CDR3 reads CASSQVGDRGQETQYF. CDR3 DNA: TGTGCCAGCAGCCAAGTGGGCGACAGGGGGCAAGAGACCCAGTACTTC.